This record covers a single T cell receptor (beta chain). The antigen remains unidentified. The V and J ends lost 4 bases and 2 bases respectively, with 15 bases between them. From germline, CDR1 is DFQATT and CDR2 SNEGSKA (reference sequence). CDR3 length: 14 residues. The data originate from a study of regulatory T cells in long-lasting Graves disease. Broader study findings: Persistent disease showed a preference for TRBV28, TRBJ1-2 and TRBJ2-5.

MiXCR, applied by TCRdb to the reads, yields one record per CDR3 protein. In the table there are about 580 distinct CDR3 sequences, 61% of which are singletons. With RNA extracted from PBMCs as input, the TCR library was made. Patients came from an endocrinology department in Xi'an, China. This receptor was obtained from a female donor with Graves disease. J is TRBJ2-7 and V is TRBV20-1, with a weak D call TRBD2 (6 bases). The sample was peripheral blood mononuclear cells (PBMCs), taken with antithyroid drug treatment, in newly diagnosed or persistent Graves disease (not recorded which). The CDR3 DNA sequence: TGCAGTGCTATTAAACCGGGGGAAGCCTACGAGCAGTACTTC. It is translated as CSAIKPGEAYEQYF.